These 30 T cell receptor beta chains share one sample of origin, sequenced in a study of OX40 agonist ivuxolimab in advanced cancers. Libraries came from the immunoSEQ multiplex PCR assay. The table comes from immuneACCESS by way of TCRdb, which keeps in-frame sequences with V and J called. Part of the clones is missing from these tables; in studies checked, under half for an unresolved V gene and the rest for unknown reasons. Recorded for this sample are some 98,000 clones; around 87% of them occurred a single time. 0.31% of the sample is taken by the ten largest. This specimen was CD4+ or CD8+ T cells sorted from blood, taken in a trial of the OX40 agonist ivuxolimab. The receptors originated from an adult with an advanced solid tumor such as melanoma, head and neck, liver or kidney cancer.

V is TRBV27 and J is TRBJ1-3; D not resolved. The CDR3 length is 14 residues. Per the germline V gene, CDR1 is MNHEY and CDR2 is SMNVEV (reference sequence). The germline V and J ends were trimmed by 7 bases and 1 base, with 11 bases remaining between them. CDR3 residues: CASKQYNSGNTIYF. CDR3 in DNA: TGTGCCAGCAAGCAGTACAATTCTGGAAACACCATATATTTT.

V is TRBV5-1 and J is TRBJ2-7; 9 bases are shared with TRBD1. The CDR3 runs to 13 residues. CDR1 and CDR2 (germline): SGHRS, YFSETQ. V shed 7 bases and J 5 bases; nucleotides not matched to a gene: 7. As DNA, the CDR3 is TGCGCCAGCGGGTATGACAGGGGGAACGAGCAGTACTTC. Encoded protein: CASGYDRGNEQYF.

The chain is built from TRBV7-9 and TRBJ1-5; TRBD1 matches 8 bases. The CDR3 is 17 amino acids. The germline V gene encodes CDR1 SEHNR and CDR2 FQNEAQ (reference sequence). The trim removed 1 base at V and 1 base at J, leaving 6 bases unmatched. The CDR3 nucleotides are TGTGCCAGCAGCTTAGGGAGACAGGGGAGGAGCAATCAGCCCCAGCATTTT. It yields the protein CASSLGRQGRSNQPQHF.

The CDR3 reads CASSDAEGQGRVIQYF. CDR3 DNA: TGTGCCAGCAGTGATGCGGAAGGACAGGGGAGGGTCATTCAGTACTTC. The chain links TRBV6-1 to TRBJ2-4; the match to TRBD1 covers 9 bases. This CDR3 contains 16 residues. CDR1 and CDR2 from the germline V gene are MNHNS and SASEGT. V was clipped by 3 bases and J by 9 bases; unmatched bases: 12.

This clone appeared a single time. This chain joins TRBV6-1 and TRBJ2-2; no reliable D call. V shed 1 base and J shed 4 bases, with 10 bases lying between them. The V gene's germline CDR1 is MNHNS and CDR2 SASEGT. The CDR3 sequence is 15 residues long. Here the CDR3 DNA reads TGTGCCAGCAGTGAAGGTTCCAGATTCACCGGGGAGCTGTTTTTT. This codes for CASSEGSRFTGELFF.

The genes are TRBV2 and TRBJ2-7; 14 nucleotides match TRBD2. V was pared by 6 bases and J by 4 bases, with 14 bases of the junction left unmatched. This CDR3 contains 18 residues. CDR1 SNHLY and CDR2 FYNNEI come from the germline V gene. Here the CDR3 reads CASRSGTSGGLGRYEQYF. For the CDR3, the DNA is TGTGCCAGCAGATCCGGGACTAGCGGGGGCTTAGGGAGATACGAGCAGTACTTC.

The table lists this clone with a few counts. J is TRBJ2-5 and V is TRBV7-2, with D possibly TRBD1 on 6 matching bases. Per germline, CDR1 SGHTA and CDR2 FQGNSA. With 5 bases removed from V and 1 base from J, the gap between germline ends came to 11 bases. There are 14 residues in the CDR3. CDR3 loop: CASSVTGSQETQYF. The CDR3 DNA sequence: TGTGCCAGCAGCGTTACAGGGAGCCAAGAGACCCAGTACTTC.

This chain joins TRBV19 and TRBJ1-6; a possible D gene is TRBD1 (5 bases). Trimming left V 4 bases short and J 12 bases short, with 16 bases between. From germline, CDR1 is LNHDA and CDR2 SQIVND (reference sequence). This CDR3 contains 14 residues. The CDR3 coding sequence is TGTGCCAGTAGTACCGGGACCAACTCGGGACCCCTCCACTTT. Its protein product is CASSTGTNSGPLHF.

The chain joins TRBV11-2 to TRBJ1-4; possibly TRBD1 for D (5 bases). The V end lost 0 bases, the J end lost 8 bases, and 16 bases lay between the germline ends. CDR1 is SGHAT and CDR2 is FQNNGV in the germline V gene. The CDR3 sequence is 16 residues long. Written as DNA, the CDR3 is TGTGCCAGCAGCTTAGATGGCGGGGGGGTAGGGGAAAAACTGTTTTTT. Its translation: CASSLDGGGVGEKLFF.

DNA of the CDR3: TGTGCCAGCACCTCTTTCGACAGGGGAAACTCACCCCTCCACTTT. As protein: CASTSFDRGNSPLHF. The chain employs TRBV2 and TRBJ1-6, with 8 bases fitting TRBD1. Germline-derived CDR1 and CDR2 are SNHLY and FYNNEI. This CDR3 comprises 15 residues. J lost 10 bases, V lost 7 bases, and 12 bases had no gene match.

This chain uses TRBV5-1 with TRBJ2-5; 13 positions agree with TRBD2. CDR1 is SGHRS, CDR2 YFSETQ, per germline. Germline trimming cut 5 bases from V and 1 base from J; bases unmatched to any gene: 14. The CDR3 loop spans 19 amino acids. The chain's CDR3 is CASSSGLAGRGPVQETQYF. The CDR3 DNA reads as TGCGCCAGCAGTTCGGGACTAGCGGGGAGAGGGCCAGTCCAAGAGACCCAGTACTTC.

The chain links TRBV9 to TRBJ2-5; 8 bases align to TRBD2. This CDR3 has 14 residues. The junction had 3 bases not matched to a gene; V was cut back by 4 bases and J by 1 base. CDR1 is SGDLS and CDR2 is YYNGEE in the germline V gene. The CDR3 protein is CASSPRGVQETQYF. The CDR3 coding sequence is TGTGCCAGCAGCCCGCGGGGGGTCCAAGAGACCCAGTACTTC.

The rearrangement links TRBV5-4 to TRBJ2-3; 14 bases fit TRBD2. The CDR3 runs to 17 residues. V shed 4 bases, J shed 9 bases, and the junction held 13 bases outside the gene matches. CDR1 and CDR2 from the germline V gene are SGHNT and YYREEE (reference sequence). CDR3 DNA sequence: TGTGCCAGCAGCCGGGAGACTAGCGGGGGGGCCAGGGGGACGCAGTATTTT. The encoded protein is CASSRETSGGARGTQYF. The whole variable domain, remainder taken from reference TRBV5-4 and TRBJ2-3, is ETGVTQSPTHLIKTRGQQVTLRCSSQSGHNTVSWYQQALGQGPQFIFQYYREEENGRGNFPPRFSGLQFPNYSSELNVNALELDDSALYLCASSRETSGGARGTQYFGPGTRLTVL.

The chain has TRBV5-1 and TRBJ1-1, with D uncertain. The V and J ends lost 0 bases and 1 base respectively, with 7 bases between them. The CDR3 contains 14 residues. The germline gives CDR1 SGHRS, CDR2 YFSETQ. In nucleotides, the CDR3 is TGCGCCAGCAGCTTGGGAACACAGAACACTGAAGCTTTCTTT. Protein: CASSLGTQNTEAFF.

Concerning this clone itself: Other DNA sequences in this specimen translate into the identical CDR3. V is TRBV7-9 and J is TRBJ1-1, with TRBD1 matching 9 bases. Germline V CDR1 and CDR2: SEHNR, FQNEAQ (reference sequence). The CDR3 has 15 residues. V shed 4 bases, J shed 6 bases, and the junction held 9 bases outside the gene matches. This chain's CDR3 is CASSSYRGRRAEAFF. The CDR3 DNA follows: TGTGCCAGCAGCTCATACAGGGGGCGTCGCGCTGAAGCTTTCTTT.

The V and J genes are TRBV27 and TRBJ1-1; D not resolved. This CDR3 is 17 amino acids long. In germline, CDR1 is MNHEY, CDR2 SMNVEV (reference sequence). Trimming cost V 6 bases and J 4 bases, with 24 bases left between them. The CDR3 DNA is TGTGCCAGCAGATCTTACTCGTGGACCGGGGTCGGCACTGAAGCTTTCTTT. Amino acid sequence: CASRSYSWTGVGTEAFF.

The V gene is TRBV5-4, the J gene TRBJ1-1, with D hard to call. V shed 0 bases and J shed 0 bases, with 6 bases lying between them. Per germline, CDR1 SGHNT and CDR2 YYREEE (reference sequence). The CDR3 loop spans 14 amino acids. CDR3 region: CASSLVQVNTEAFF. The DNA for the CDR3 is TGTGCCAGCAGCTTGGTCCAGGTGAACACTGAAGCTTTCTTT.

The rearrangement links TRBV15 to TRBJ2-3, with 7 bases fitting TRBD2. Germline V gene data show CDR1 as LNHNV and CDR2 as YYDKDF (reference sequence). V gave up 6 bases and J gave up 4 bases; unmatched junction bases: 10. This CDR3 contains 15 residues. CDR3 loop: CATRVGGEVADTQYF. The CDR3 DNA reads TGTGCCACCAGGGTGGGGGGGGAAGTCGCAGATACGCAGTATTTT.

Here the CDR3 reads CASSPGNPGTPQSGVVLSEQYF. DNA for the CDR3: TGTGCCAGCAGTCCTGGGAACCCCGGCACCCCCCAGTCAGGGGTGGTTTTGAGCGAGCAGTACTTC. V is TRBV21-1 and J is TRBJ2-7; the D call TRBD1 from the table was never checked on the DNA. TRBV21-1 is reported as a pseudogene. The CDR3 length is 22 residues.

This clone was detected once. V and J are TRBV2 and TRBJ1-1, with D maybe TRBD1 (6 bases). From germline, CDR1 is SNHLY and CDR2 FYNNEI. This CDR3 is 15 amino acids long. Between the trimmed V and J ends, which lost 1 base and 5 bases, there was a span of 14 bases. The CDR3 region has the DNA TGTGCCAGCAGTGAAGTAAGGGGGGGGCTGACTGAAGCTTTCTTT. As protein: CASSEVRGGLTEAFF.

This chain links TRBV5-1 with TRBJ2-5, with D perhaps TRBD1 (7 bases). The CDR3 contains 17 residues. Germline V gene lookup returns CDR1 SGHRS and CDR2 YFSETQ. Trimming took 3 bases from V and 4 from J, leaving 22 bases between them. CDR3 loop: CASSSHTTGTAGETQYF. The CDR3 bases are TGCGCCAGCAGCTCTCATACGACGGGGACAGCGGGAGAGACCCAGTACTTC. Looking up the rest from reference TRBV5-1 and TRBJ2-5 gives the full variable domain: KAGVTQTPRYLIKTRGQQVTLSCSPISGHRSVSWYQQTPGQGLQFLFEYFSETQRNKGNFPGRFSGRQFSNSRSEMNVSTLELGDSALYLCASSSHTTGTAGETQYFGPGTRLLVL.

The V call is TRBV2, the J call TRBJ1-2, with D possibly being TRBD1 (5 bases). Germline assignment: CDR1 SNHLY and CDR2 FYNNEI. V lost 8 bases, J lost 8 bases, and 15 bases lay in between. There are 12 residues in the CDR3. The CDR3 is CASDSAGLGYTF. The CDR3 bases are TGTGCCAGCGATTCCGCAGGGCTCGGCTACACCTTC.

J is TRBJ1-5 and V is TRBV7-2; 7 bases line up with TRBD1. J was trimmed by 4 bases and V by 5 bases; bases with no gene match: 8. The CDR3 has 15 residues. Per the germline V gene, CDR1 is SGHTA and CDR2 is FQGNSA. For the CDR3, the DNA is TGTGCCAGCAGCCCCCGGGACAGTTGGAATCAGCCCCAGCATTTT. Residues: CASSPRDSWNQPQHF.

V and J are TRBV25-1 and TRBJ1-5, with D possibly being TRBD1 (5 bases). From germline, CDR1 is MGHDK and CDR2 SYGVNS. Between the trimmed V and J ends, which lost 8 bases and 6 bases, there was a span of 20 bases. There are 15 residues in the CDR3. This CDR3 reads CASSPAGGLGQPQHF. The CDR3 DNA sequence: TGTGCCAGCTCTCCCGCCGGGGGGTTGGGTCAGCCCCAGCATTTT.

This rearrangement joins TRBV19 to TRBJ2-5; 7 bases are a match to TRBD1. CDR1 and CDR2 from the germline V gene are LNHDA and SQIVND (reference sequence). This CDR3 contains 13 residues. Trimming removed 10 bases from V and 2 bases from J; junction bases left unmatched: 7. CDR3 amino acids: CATRRGLQETQYF. CDR3 sequence (DNA): TGTGCCACCCGAAGGGGGCTTCAAGAGACCCAGTACTTC. The whole variable domain, remainder taken from reference TRBV19 and TRBJ2-5, is DGGITQSPKYLFRKEGQNVTLSCEQNLNHDAMYWYRQDPGQGLRLIYYSQIVNDFQKGDIAEGYSVSREKKESFPLTVTSAQKNPTAFYLCATRRGLQETQYFGPGTRLLVL.

The chain couples TRBV10-3 to TRBJ1-3, with a tentative D call TRBD1 (6 bases). The CDR3 extends over 16 amino acids. Trimming took off 4 bases at V and 2 bases at J, with 15 bases between the two ends. CDR1 and CDR2 (germline): ENHRY, SYGVKD. The CDR3 reads CAISGRGGPAGNTIYF. CDR3 nucleotides: TGTGCCATCAGTGGGAGGGGGGGACCGGCTGGAAACACCATATATTTT.

The chain combines TRBV11-2 with TRBJ2-1; 13 bases map to TRBD2. Unmatched junction bases numbered 13, after V lost 5 bases and J lost 15 bases. Germline values: CDR1 SGHAT, CDR2 FQNNGV. The CDR3 runs 15 residues. This CDR3 reads CASSAAGTSGVRSFF. The CDR3, as DNA: TGTGCCAGCAGCGCCGCCGGGACTAGCGGGGTGCGATCGTTCTTC.

The chain is built from TRBV4-3 and TRBJ2-3; D may correspond to TRBD1 or TRBD2 (5 bases each). The CDR3 has 16 amino acids. From germline, CDR1 is LGHNA and CDR2 YSLEER. V was pared by 0 bases and J by 5 bases, with 15 bases between. The CDR3 protein is CASSQDWPGRGDTQYF. DNA for the CDR3: TGCGCCAGCAGCCAAGATTGGCCGGGACGAGGAGATACGCAGTATTTT.

The CDR3 region has the DNA TGTGCCAGCAACTTGGACAGGGACAGTTGGAAAGCTTTCTTT. Encoded protein: CASNLDRDSWKAFF. V usage is TRBV6-1 and J usage is TRBJ1-1; TRBD1 aligns across 8 bases. The J segment lost 9 bases and the V segment lost 7 bases, leaving 13 bases of the junction unmatched. Per germline, CDR1 MNHNS and CDR2 SASEGT. The CDR3 sequence is 14 residues long.

The V gene is TRBV7-2, the J gene TRBJ2-6; D might be TRBD2 (5 bases). This CDR3 comprises 15 residues. From germline, CDR1 is SGHTA and CDR2 FQGNSA. V was trimmed by 1 base and J by 4 bases, leaving 8 bases between them. CDR3 DNA: TGTGCCAGCAGCTTAGGGGGAGCCGGGGCCAACGTCCTGACTTTC. This codes for CASSLGGAGANVLTF.